A selection of T cell receptor beta chains follows, all from one sample in a study of T cell responses to AZD1222 COVID-19 vaccine. Data came from immunoSEQ multiplex PCR; TCRdb stores just in-frame clones and leaves some out. The sample yields about 84,000 clones, 70% to 90% seen once. Source: peripheral blood, taken on day 0 of AZD1222 vaccination. The receptors derive from an adult in good health. Each CDR3 is given with its conserved first and last residue. A D gene is named only where the DNA matches it firmly. Size tells how often a clone was seen (once, few, many) or the class of an expanded clone, and some rows leave it out.

j_call: TRBJ2-1
clone_size: .
cdr3_length: 19
d_call: TRBD2
v_call: TRBV7-9
cdr3_nt: TGTGCCAGCAGCGGGGCGGGGCAAGCACTAGCGGGAGGCCCCAATGAGCAGTTCTTC
cdr3_aa: CASSGAGQALAGGPNEQFF

j_call: TRBJ2-6
clone_size: .
cdr3_length: 17
d_call: TRBD1
v_call: TRBV19
cdr3_nt: TGTGCCAGTAGGACCGGGACAGAGGTCTCTGGGGCCAACGTCCTGACTTTC
cdr3_aa: CASRTGTEVSGANVLTF

j_call: TRBJ2-7
clone_size: .
cdr3_length: 15
d_call: .
v_call: TRBV6-4
cdr3_nt: TGTGCCAGCAGTGACTCGGAGGAAAACCTCTACGAGCAGTACTTC
cdr3_aa: CASSDSEENLYEQYF

j_call: TRBJ2-3
clone_size: .
cdr3_length: 16
d_call: TRBD2
v_call: TRBV7-8
cdr3_nt: TGTGCCAGCAATCATTTTCAGACTAGCGGCACAGATACGCAGTATTTT
cdr3_aa: CASNHFQTSGTDTQYF

j_call: TRBJ2-1
clone_size: .
cdr3_length: 11
d_call: .
v_call: TRBV20-1
cdr3_nt: TGCAGTGCTGGTCAGTTCAATGAGCAGTTCTTC
cdr3_aa: CSAGQFNEQFF

j_call: TRBJ1-1
clone_size: .
cdr3_length: 14
d_call: .
v_call: TRBV19
cdr3_nt: TGTGCCAGTAGGGATGGACAGTTGAACACTGAAGCTTTCTTT
cdr3_aa: CASRDGQLNTEAFF

j_call: TRBJ2-5
clone_size: .
cdr3_length: 16
d_call: TRBD2
v_call: TRBV5-4
cdr3_nt: TGTGCCAGCAGCTTGGGAGCGCTAGCGGTAAAAGAGACCCAGTACTTC
cdr3_aa: CASSLGALAVKETQYF

j_call: TRBJ2-7
clone_size: .
cdr3_length: 15
d_call: .
v_call: TRBV6-5
cdr3_nt: TGTGCCAGCAGACTAATTGAGGACAGCTCCTACGAGCAGTACTTC
cdr3_aa: CASRLIEDSSYEQYF

j_call: TRBJ2-1
clone_size: .
cdr3_length: 16
d_call: TRBD2
v_call: TRBV6-2/TRBV6-3
cdr3_nt: TGTGCCAGCAGTAGTCCGACTAGCGGGAGGTCCCGAGAGCAGTTCTTC
cdr3_aa: CASSSPTSGRSREQFF

j_call: TRBJ1-2
clone_size: .
cdr3_length: 13
d_call: .
v_call: TRBV3-1/TRBV3-2
cdr3_nt: TGTGCCAGCAGCCCCCGCGGTAACTATGGCTACACCTTC
cdr3_aa: CASSPRGNYGYTF

j_call: TRBJ1-2
clone_size: .
cdr3_length: 13
d_call: .
v_call: TRBV29-1
cdr3_nt: TGCAGCGTTGGCAGCTCAAGAAACTATGGCTACACCTTC
cdr3_aa: CSVGSSRNYGYTF

j_call: TRBJ1-2
clone_size: .
cdr3_length: 16
d_call: .
v_call: TRBV29-1
cdr3_nt: TGCAGCGTACCACAAGGACAGACTAGTTTGGACTATGGCTACACCTTC
cdr3_aa: CSVPQGQTSLDYGYTF

j_call: TRBJ2-5
clone_size: .
cdr3_length: 14
d_call: TRBD2
v_call: TRBV7-2
cdr3_nt: TGTGCCAGCAGCCCAGGGACTATTTTGGAGACCCAGTACTTC
cdr3_aa: CASSPGTILETQYF

j_call: TRBJ1-2
clone_size: .
cdr3_length: 13
d_call: .
v_call: TRBV12-3/TRBV12-4
cdr3_nt: TGTGCCAGCAGTTCGACAATAAACTATGGCTACACCTTC
cdr3_aa: CASSSTINYGYTF

j_call: TRBJ2-2
clone_size: once
cdr3_length: 13
d_call: .
v_call: TRBV23-1
cdr3_nt: TGCGCCAGCTTTGACCCTAACACCGGGGAGCTGTTTTTT
cdr3_aa: CASFDPNTGELFF

j_call: TRBJ2-5
clone_size: .
cdr3_length: 14
d_call: .
v_call: TRBV3-1/TRBV3-2
cdr3_nt: TGTGCCAGCAGCGGGACGGCGTACCAAGAGACCCAGTACTTC
cdr3_aa: CASSGTAYQETQYF

j_call: TRBJ1-1
clone_size: .
cdr3_length: 14
d_call: TRBD1
v_call: TRBV19
cdr3_nt: TGTGCCAGTAGTTTTGACAGGGGGCTTACTGAAGCTTTCTTT
cdr3_aa: CASSFDRGLTEAFF

j_call: TRBJ1-2
clone_size: .
cdr3_length: 16
d_call: TRBD1
v_call: TRBV7-8
cdr3_nt: TGTGCCAGCAGCTTAGCCCGGACAGGGGGATCCTATGGCTACACCTTC
cdr3_aa: CASSLARTGGSYGYTF

j_call: TRBJ2-1
clone_size: .
cdr3_length: 16
d_call: TRBD2
v_call: TRBV7-3
cdr3_nt: TGTGCCAGCAGCTTAATGGTGGGAGGGGCCTACAATGAGCAGTTCTTC
cdr3_aa: CASSLMVGGAYNEQFF

j_call: TRBJ2-3
clone_size: .
cdr3_length: 17
d_call: .
v_call: TRBV4-1
cdr3_nt: TGCGCCAGCAGCCCAGGATTGGGGCCAGGGGGCACAGATACGCAGTATTTT
cdr3_aa: CASSPGLGPGGTDTQYF

j_call: TRBJ2-3
clone_size: .
cdr3_length: 17
d_call: .
v_call: TRBV5-4
cdr3_nt: TGTGCCAGCAGTTTTTATACAGGGGGGGCTTTAGCAGATACGCAGTATTTT
cdr3_aa: CASSFYTGGALADTQYF

j_call: TRBJ2-7
clone_size: .
cdr3_length: 13
d_call: .
v_call: TRBV6-5
cdr3_nt: TGTGCCAGCAGGGAGGGGGGGTACTACGAGCAGTACTTC
cdr3_aa: CASREGGYYEQYF

j_call: TRBJ2-2
clone_size: .
cdr3_length: 15
d_call: .
v_call: TRBV6-5
cdr3_nt: TGTGCCAGCAGGCGGGACGGAGTAACCACCGGGGAGCTGTTTTTT
cdr3_aa: CASRRDGVTTGELFF

j_call: TRBJ2-7
clone_size: .
cdr3_length: 13
d_call: .
v_call: TRBV6-6
cdr3_nt: TGTGCCAGCAGTTACGGACCGGCCTACGAGCAGTACTTC
cdr3_aa: CASSYGPAYEQYF